This entry describes one TCR beta chain. Its matching antigen is unknown. This specimen belongs to a study of shared clonotypes between healthy human individuals. Naive CD8 cells, CD45RO-negative and positively selected for CCR7, excluded terminally differentiated effector memory CD45RA+ cells. General observations from the study: Non-shared clonotypes had lower generation probabilities than those shared by all four donors. On the whole, naive subsets had larger estimated richness than memory subsets had.

The germline V gene has CDR1 SGDLS and CDR2 YYNGEE. J gave up 6 bases and V 0 bases, and 12 bases lay outside the gene matches. CDR3 length equals 16 residues. The table came from immunoSEQ multiplex PCR; TCRdb's copy has only in-frame clones and leaves some out. The sample has about 550,000 clones; about 95% are singletons. The TCR was taken from a woman in her 30s in good health. The sequenced sample consisted of naive CD8+ T cells sorted from blood. The V call is TRBV9, the J call TRBJ2-7; TRBD2 aligns across 7 bases. The CDR3: CASSVAGGGVSSEQYF. CDR3 in DNA: TGTGCCAGCAGCGTAGCGGGGGGTGGAGTGTCTTCCGAGCAGTACTTC.